Listed here is a single TCR beta chain. The antigen is undetermined. The data stem from a study of cytomegalovirus exposure and HLA in healthy donors. Study-level information: From HLA-typed donors, an early data release held about 85 million unique TCRs.

The V end lost 5 bases, the J end lost 1 base, and 8 bases lay between the germline ends. Looked up from germline, CDR1 is PRHDT and CDR2 is FYEKMQ (reference sequence). The CDR3 is 13 residues long. Study-wide results and caveats: Donor immune exposure was known only as CMV serostatus.

The PCR was carried out with 60 Vbeta primers and 13 Jbeta primers. In the original processing: A later analysis tallied tens of millions of unique TCR beta chains, some 12 million of them shared. Generated by immunoSEQ multiplex PCR, the TCRdb table keeps only in-frame clones and is missing some. The DNA was the basis for D and trimming; V, J and clone size are from that table. Here the sample spans under 250,000 clones, over 65% being singletons. Sequencing was done on a sample of PBMCs. This sequence was found in a young woman in good health and CMV-seronegative. The rearrangement joins TRBV13 to TRBJ1-1, with D unclear. This CDR3 reads CASSHAGNTEAFF. The CDR3 DNA reads as TGTGCCAGCAGCCATGCAGGGAACACTGAAGCTTTCTTT. Looking up the rest from reference TRBV13 and TRBJ1-1 gives the full variable domain: AAGVIQSPRHLIKEKRETATLKCYPIPRHDTVYWYQQGPGQDPQFLISFYEKMQSDKGSIPDRFSAQQFSDYHSELNMSSLELGDSALYFCASSHAGNTEAFFGQGTRLTVV.